This TCR beta chain was obtained from a study of blood T cell repertoires in COVID-19. Measured with immunoSEQ multiplex PCR; TCRdb has only the in-frame clones, and not every one. The sample consists of roughly 190,000 clones, 84% of them appearing once. The CDR3 contains 16 residues. Germline V gene sequence: CDR1 SGDLS, CDR2 YYNGEE. The V gene lost 3 bases and the J gene lost 2 bases, with 12 bases spanning the gap. This chain uses TRBV9 with TRBJ1-6, with D perhaps TRBD1 (5 bases). Sequences were obtained from PBMCs or T cells enriched from blood (not recorded which). This clonotype was sampled from a woman aged 30 to 39 who had been exposed to COVID-19. The CDR3 sequence is CASSGAGTPYNSPLHF. CDR3 coding DNA: TGTGCCAGCAGCGGGGCGGGGACCCCCTATAATTCACCCCTCCACTTT.